This T cell receptor beta chain was sequenced for a study of identical twins. Study-wide findings and caveats: Cross-sectional statistics underpinned the conclusions; the same donors were not followed.

This clonotype was found a few times. Its antigen is unknown. The CDR3 is 15 amino acids. CDR1 and CDR2 from the germline V gene are KGHSH and LQKENI. V dropped 0 bases and J dropped 10 bases, with 17 bases sitting between them. MiXCR, run by TCRdb on the 5' RACE reads, gives a single entry per CDR3 protein. The sample records around 230,000 distinct CDR3 sequences, approximately 5.9% being singletons. This sample also appeared in a second study, on T cells expressing NK-cell markers.

Material: CD8+ T cells sorted from blood. V is TRBV18 and J is TRBJ2-3, with a possible D match to TRBD2 (6 bases). The TCR sequence derives from a woman under 30 in good health. CDR3 bases: TGTGCCAGCTCACCACCGGCTACGGGGGAGTGGGCGCAGTATTTT. Translating it yields CASSPPATGEWAQYF.